The 24 T cell receptor beta chains presented below share a single source sample, sequenced in a study of long-term antiretroviral therapy in people with HIV. Sequencing used immunoSEQ v3.0 at survey level. The table came from immunoSEQ multiplex PCR; TCRdb's copy has only in-frame clones and leaves some out. The sample records 40,000 to 50,000 clones, over 90% being singletons. Sequencing was performed on unsorted PBMCs, taken 9.2 years after starting antiretroviral therapy. These receptors came from a man aged 25-45 years with HIV.

The chain combines TRBV5-4 with TRBJ2-2, with 14 bases lining up with TRBD2. Germline loops: CDR1 SGHNT, CDR2 YYREEE (reference sequence). The CDR3 contains 17 residues. Unmatched junction bases numbered 5, after V lost 5 bases and J lost 2 bases. The CDR3 nucleotides read TGTGCCAGCAGGGGACTAGCGGGGGCCTCAAACACCGGGGAGCTGTTTTTT. It yields the protein CASRGLAGASNTGELFF.

This chain links TRBV5-1 with TRBJ2-7, with TRBD2 as a possible D gene (6 bases). The CDR3 loop spans 15 amino acids. Trimming pared 7 bases from V and 3 bases from J, leaving 20 bases between. Germline CDR1 and CDR2: SGHRS and YFSETQ. This CDR3 reads CASCISTGGSYEQYF. Written as DNA, the CDR3 is TGCGCCAGCTGTATTTCAACCGGGGGAAGCTACGAGCAGTACTTC.

The CDR3 loop is CASSPNQGETQYF. CDR3 coding DNA: TGTGCCAGCTCACCGAATCAGGGAGAGACCCAGTACTTC. The genes are TRBV18 and TRBJ2-5, with D perhaps TRBD1 (5 bases). The length of the CDR3 is 13 residues. The germline V gene encodes CDR1 KGHSH and CDR2 LQKENI. Trimming took off 3 bases at V and 4 bases at J, with 9 bases between the two ends. Looking up the rest from reference TRBV18 and TRBJ2-5 gives the full variable domain: NAGVMQNPRHLVRRRGQEARLRCSPMKGHSHVYWYRQLPEEGLKFMVYLQKENIIDESGMPKERFSAEFPKEGPSILRIQQVVRGDSAAYFCASSPNQGETQYFGPGTRLLVL.

The rearrangement joins TRBV5-6 to TRBJ1-1, with TRBD1 matching 11 bases. The germline CDR1 and CDR2 sequences are SGHDT and YYEEEE. The CDR3 has 15 residues. V lost 2 bases to trimming and J lost 3 bases; unmatched junction nucleotides: 3. CDR3 protein: CASSLPGQGDTEAFF. The CDR3 bases are TGTGCCAGCAGCTTACCGGGACAGGGGGACACTGAAGCTTTCTTT.

This chain connects TRBV6-4 to TRBJ1-3; D gene uncertain. The length of the CDR3 is 14 residues. V gave up 6 bases and J gave up 0 bases, with 9 bases separating them. The germline CDR1 and CDR2 sequences are MRHNA and SNTAGT. This CDR3 is CASREDYSGNTIYF. CDR3 DNA: TGTGCCAGCAGGGAGGACTACTCTGGAAACACCATATATTTT.

The chain combines TRBV19 with TRBJ1-3; no clear D. The CDR3 runs 15 residues. Trimming left V 5 bases short and J 0 bases short, with 11 bases between. Germline CDR1 reads LNHDA; CDR2 reads SQIVND (reference sequence). CDR3 nucleotides: TGTGCCAGTAGTTTCGGCGACCGCTCTGGAAACACCATATATTTT. It is translated as CASSFGDRSGNTIYF.

The rearrangement uses TRBV6-6 and TRBJ2-7; the D gene is possibly TRBD2 (6 bases). Germline values: CDR1 MNHNY, CDR2 SVGAGI (reference sequence). The CDR3 length is 15 residues. The ends were cut back, 3 bases at V and 3 bases at J, with 15 bases in the middle. For the CDR3, the DNA is TGTGCCAGCAGTTATGGAATAGCGGCTAACTACGAGCAGTACGTC. Its protein product is CASSYGIAANYEQYV.

V is TRBV7-9 and J is TRBJ2-3; no clear D gene. The CDR3 extends over 12 amino acids. The germline V gene has CDR1 SEHNR and CDR2 FQNEAQ (reference sequence). Trimming took off 6 bases at V and 2 bases at J, with 6 bases between the two ends. For the CDR3, the DNA is TGTGCCAGCAGATTGAACACAGATACGCAGTATTTT. Translation gives CASRLNTDTQYF.

CDR3 nucleotide sequence: TGCGCCAGCAGCGTGACAACAGCCTCAACTAATGAAAAACTGTTTTTT. It specifies CASSVTTASTNEKLFF. This chain connects TRBV5-1 to TRBJ1-4; D is ambiguous. V lost 4 bases to trimming and J lost 0 bases, with 13 bases between them. The CDR3 is 16 residues long. Germline V lookup: CDR1 SGHRS, CDR2 YFSETQ.

The chain joins TRBV30 to TRBJ1-3, with D unclear. The germline V gene encodes CDR1 GTSNPN and CDR2 SVGIG (reference sequence). The CDR3 runs to 16 residues. Trimming left V 3 bases short and J 0 bases short, with 15 bases between. The CDR3: CAWSPLGSFSGNTIYF. In DNA form, the CDR3 reads TGTGCCTGGAGCCCCCTCGGGAGCTTCTCTGGAAACACCATATATTTT.

The rearrangement uses TRBV5-1 and TRBJ1-1; maybe TRBD1 (6 bases). Trimming pared 3 bases from V and 4 bases from J, leaving 22 bases between. Looked up from germline, CDR1 is SGHRS and CDR2 is YFSETQ. There are 17 residues in the CDR3. CDR3 region: CASSSAGTREGSTEAFF. The CDR3 DNA reads as TGCGCCAGCAGCTCCGCCGGGACACGGGAGGGGAGCACTGAAGCTTTCTTT. Looking up the rest from reference TRBV5-1 and TRBJ1-1 gives the full variable domain: KAGVTQTPRYLIKTRGQQVTLSCSPISGHRSVSWYQQTPGQGLQFLFEYFSETQRNKGNFPGRFSGRQFSNSRSEMNVSTLELGDSALYLCASSSAGTREGSTEAFFGQGTRLTVV.

This sequence joins TRBV30 and TRBJ1-1; tentatively, D is TRBD1 (5 bases). Germline V lookup: CDR1 GTSNPN, CDR2 SVGIG (reference sequence). The length of the CDR3 is 11 residues. V was pared by 7 bases and J by 4 bases, with 10 bases between. The CDR3 DNA follows: TGTGCCTCCAGGGAGGGCACTGAAGCTTTCTTT. This gives the protein CASREGTEAFF.

This clone came up a few times. V gene TRBV5-5 combines with J gene TRBJ1-6, with a weak D call TRBD1 (5 bases). The CDR3 runs 13 residues. In germline, CDR1 is SGHKS, CDR2 YYEKEE (reference sequence). The ends were cut back, 3 bases at V and 11 bases at J, with 12 bases in the middle. The CDR3 DNA reads as TGTGCCAGCAGCTCGGGGGAAGGGACACCCCTCCACTTT. Amino acid sequence: CASSSGEGTPLHF.

The rearrangement joins TRBV5-1 to TRBJ2-3; D is perhaps TRBD2 (6 bases). The germline CDR1 and CDR2 sequences are SGHRS and YFSETQ. The V and J ends lost 5 bases and 3 bases respectively, with 10 bases between them. The CDR3 totals 13 residues. CDR3 sequence (DNA): TGCGCCAGCAGTGGGAGCGGGACAGATACGCAGTATTTT. Protein sequence: CASSGSGTDTQYF.

The rearrangement uses TRBV29-1 and TRBJ2-1, with D possibly called TRBD1 or TRBD2 (6 bases each). The CDR3 runs to 13 residues. With 3 bases removed from V and 4 bases from J, the gap between germline ends came to 10 bases. From germline, CDR1 is SQVTM and CDR2 ANQGSEA. CDR3 amino acids: CSVDGGLYNEQFF. CDR3 sequence (DNA): TGCAGCGTTGACGGGGGCCTATACAATGAGCAGTTCTTC.

J is TRBJ1-5 and V is TRBV10-3; D is undetermined. Germline CDR1 ENHRY, CDR2 SYGVKD. Trimming took 2 bases from V and 7 from J, leaving 6 bases between them. The CDR3 length is 12 residues. In nucleotides, the CDR3 is TGTGCCATCAGTGAGCGGGGACAGCCCCAGCATTTT. Encoded protein: CAISERGQPQHF.

CDR3 DNA: TGTGCCAGCAAATGGGGGGAGACCGGGGAGCTGTTTTTT. It codes for CASKWGETGELFF. The genes are TRBV2 and TRBJ2-2, with D perhaps matching TRBD2 (6 bases). Trimming shortened V by 7 bases and J by 5 bases, and 11 bases separated the two germline ends. The CDR3 totals 13 residues. Germline CDR1 is SNHLY and CDR2 is FYNNEI.

The V and J genes are TRBV6-5 and TRBJ2-5; no reliable D call. Germline-derived CDR1 and CDR2 are MNHEY and SVGAGI. The CDR3 consists of 13 residues. Trimming took off 4 bases at V and 7 bases at J, with 13 bases between the two ends. The CDR3 region is CASSSVGLGTQYF. The DNA for the CDR3 is TGTGCCAGCAGTTCAGTAGGTTTGGGGACCCAGTACTTC.

This clone was counted only a few times. V usage is TRBV7-9 and J usage is TRBJ2-3; possible D gene TRBD2, 5 bases. Germline V gene data show CDR1 as SEHNR and CDR2 as FQNEAQ (reference sequence). The CDR3 totals 13 residues. CDR3 residues: CVQAPGEGDTQYF. CDR3 DNA sequence: TGTGTCCAGGCGCCCGGGGAAGGAGATACGCAGTATTTT.

The rearrangement uses TRBV5-1 and TRBJ1-5; D unresolved. The CDR3 consists of 15 residues. Germline CDR1 and CDR2: SGHRS and YFSETQ. V was pared by 2 bases and J by 6 bases, with 15 bases between. CDR3 amino acids: CASSFDGSLGQPQHF. The CDR3 DNA sequence: TGCGCCAGCAGCTTCGATGGGAGTTTGGGTCAGCCCCAGCATTTT.

The J gene is TRBJ1-5, the V gene TRBV19, with 10 nucleotides matching TRBD1. The trim removed 0 bases at V and 7 bases at J, leaving 9 bases unmatched. The V gene's germline CDR1 is LNHDA and CDR2 SQIVND (reference sequence). The CDR3 length is 17 residues. The CDR3 sequence: CASSIDLRQGARQPQHF. CDR3 bases: TGTGCCAGTAGTATAGATCTCCGACAGGGGGCGAGGCAGCCCCAGCATTTT.

This clone was picked up one time. This CDR3 reads CASSHYLDRSPGELFF. CDR3 nucleotides: TGTGCCAGCAGCCACTACTTGGACAGAAGTCCCGGGGAGCTGTTTTTT. The V call is TRBV14, the J call TRBJ2-2, with a weak D call TRBD1 (6 bases). V lost 3 bases to trimming and J lost 6 bases, with 17 bases between them. The germline gives CDR1 SGHDN, CDR2 FVKESK. The CDR3 length is 16 residues.

This clone was observed a single time. The rearrangement links TRBV7-3 to TRBJ1-1, with 7 bases lining up with TRBD1. CDR1 and CDR2 (germline): SGHTA, FQGTGA. This CDR3 spans 14 amino acids. The V segment lost 5 bases and the J segment 5 bases; nucleotides outside the gene matches: 8. DNA for the CDR3: TGTGCCAGCAGCGACGACAGGGCTGGAACTGAAGCTTTCTTT. Its protein product is CASSDDRAGTEAFF.

The chain couples TRBV7-6 to TRBJ2-1; 8 nucleotides match TRBD2. This CDR3 has 17 residues. The trim removed 5 bases at V and 10 bases at J, leaving 19 bases unmatched. Germline CDR1 is SGHVS and CDR2 is FNYEAQ. The CDR3 here is CASSPVGAGGPYGEQFF. CDR3 bases: TGTGCCAGCAGCCCCGTGGGGGCGGGGGGACCCTACGGGGAGCAGTTCTTC.